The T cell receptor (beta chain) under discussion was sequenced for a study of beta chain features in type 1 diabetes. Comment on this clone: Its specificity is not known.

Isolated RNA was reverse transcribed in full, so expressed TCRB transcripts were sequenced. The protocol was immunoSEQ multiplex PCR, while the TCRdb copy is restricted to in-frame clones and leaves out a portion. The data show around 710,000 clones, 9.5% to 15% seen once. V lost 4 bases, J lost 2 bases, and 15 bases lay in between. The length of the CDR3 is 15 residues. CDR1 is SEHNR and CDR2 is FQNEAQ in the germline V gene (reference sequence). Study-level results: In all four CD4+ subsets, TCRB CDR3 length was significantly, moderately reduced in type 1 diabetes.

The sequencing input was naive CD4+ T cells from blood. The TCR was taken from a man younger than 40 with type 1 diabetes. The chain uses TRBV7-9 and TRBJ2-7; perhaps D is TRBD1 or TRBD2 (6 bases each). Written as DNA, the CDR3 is TGTGCCAGCAGCTCCCACGGGGGCCCTCCCTACGAGCAGTACTTC. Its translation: CASSSHGGPPYEQYF.